This T cell receptor beta chain was captured by sequencing in a study of blood T cell repertoires in COVID-19. Across the study: There were acute and convalescent COVID-19 samples, and they came from the United States, Italy and Spain. Sample material is recorded as cDNA or gDNA derived from T cells, B-cell-depleted T cells, or PBMCs.

V was pared by 4 bases and J by 0 bases, with 14 bases between. The germline CDR1 and CDR2 sequences are SGDLS and YYNGEE. The CDR3 length is 16 residues. Using immunoSEQ multiplex PCR, the repertoire was profiled, and TCRdb retains in-frame clones only, with some absent. The table records some 300,000 clones, around nine tenths of them present only once. Participants came from roughly 24 US areas, aged roughly 18 to 95 years. The receptor's source is an older woman in a cohort exposed to, infected with or recovered from COVID-19 (not recorded which). The chain joins TRBV9 to TRBJ2-4, with a weak D call TRBD2 (5 bases). The material sequenced was PBMCs or T cells enriched from blood (not recorded which). This CDR3 reads CASSPSGLQAKNIQYF. The CDR3 coding sequence is TGTGCCAGCAGCCCTAGTGGACTGCAAGCCAAAAACATTCAGTACTTC.